The source of this TCR beta chain is a study of regulatory T cells in long-lasting Graves disease. From germline, CDR1 is SGHVT and CDR2 SQSDAQ. Germline trimming cut 5 bases from V and 7 bases from J; bases unmatched to any gene: 21. The CDR3 spans 19 residues. To make TCR beta libraries, researchers used iRepertoire HTBI primers and Arm-PCR of CDR3 regions. TCRdb re-called the multiplex PCR reads through MiXCR, storing one row per CDR3 protein. The sample lists 420,000 or so distinct CDR3 sequences; around 17% were seen once. Time point noted: newly diagnosed GD, antithyroid drugs for less than 3 months. There was RNA extracted from PBMCs, and the TCR library was made from it. This same sample was also part of a study on T cells in Graves' hyperthyroidism and ophthalmopathy. That paper states: Those patients with uncontrolled infection, other autoimmune disease, pregnancy or lactation were excluded. Most expanded thyroid clonotypes above 0.001 recurred in blood.

The source material was peripheral blood mononuclear cells (PBMCs), sampled at new diagnosis, from a patient treated with antithyroid drugs. This receptor was identified in a woman under 30 with Graves disease. The chain couples TRBV7-4 to TRBJ2-5; 11 nucleotides agree with TRBD2. The CDR3: CASSPDPGLAAICDTTQYF. In nucleotides, the CDR3 is TGTGCCAGCAGCCCAGATCCGGGACTAGCGGCAATTTGTGATACGACCCAGTACTTC. Full variable domain (remainder filled in from reference TRBV7-4 and TRBJ2-5): GAGVSQSPRYKVAKRGRDVALRCDSISGHVTLYWYRQTLGQGSEVLTYSQSDAQRDKSGRPSGRFSAERPERSVSTLKIQRTEQGDSAVYLCASSPDPGLAAICDTTQYFGPGTRLLVL.